These T cell receptor beta chains were read from a single sample in a study of Ad26.COV2.S vaccination and SARS-CoV-2 variants. Some clones are missing from TCRdb's copy, which holds only in-frame ones; the method was immunoSEQ multiplex PCR. The table lists roughly 390,000 clones, 75% to 90% of them singletons, with roughly 3.5% in the top ten. Source: peripheral blood, taken in a trial of Ad26.COV2.S vaccine versus placebo. Receptors originate from a person between 18 and 65 years old who received the Ad26.COV2.S COVID-19 vaccine or a placebo. Both conserved end residues are part of each CDR3. A D gene is named only where the DNA matches it firmly.

cdr3_aa	d_call	v_call	j_call
CASSLEGGNTEAFF	NA	TRBV11-2	TRBJ1-1
CSVWEDTQYF	NA	TRBV29-1	TRBJ2-3
CASSFSRANVLTF	NA	TRBV12-3/TRBV12-4	TRBJ2-6
CASSLFSEQETQYF	NA	TRBV7-9	TRBJ2-5
CASSPLAGEGETQYF	TRBD2	TRBV6-5	TRBJ2-5
CASSLGLRETQYF	NA	TRBV5-1	TRBJ2-5
CASSLGDRAFEAFF	TRBD1	TRBV7-9	TRBJ1-1
CATSDPNTDTQYF	NA	TRBV24-1	TRBJ2-3
CASGYILGGETQYF	NA	TRBV2	TRBJ2-5
CASTNRGKNYGYTF	TRBD1	TRBV19	TRBJ1-2
CASSYYAAQPQHF	NA	TRBV6-6	TRBJ1-5
CASSLRTNTYEQYF	NA	TRBV5-1	TRBJ2-7
CASSLAGGRTDTQYF	TRBD2	TRBV27	TRBJ2-3
CASSRTGVKEETQYF	TRBD1	TRBV3-1/TRBV3-2	TRBJ2-5
CASSQRGQSNYGYTF	TRBD1	TRBV3-1/TRBV3-2	TRBJ1-2
CASSLNDWGPRRPNEKLFF	NA	TRBV4-1	TRBJ1-4